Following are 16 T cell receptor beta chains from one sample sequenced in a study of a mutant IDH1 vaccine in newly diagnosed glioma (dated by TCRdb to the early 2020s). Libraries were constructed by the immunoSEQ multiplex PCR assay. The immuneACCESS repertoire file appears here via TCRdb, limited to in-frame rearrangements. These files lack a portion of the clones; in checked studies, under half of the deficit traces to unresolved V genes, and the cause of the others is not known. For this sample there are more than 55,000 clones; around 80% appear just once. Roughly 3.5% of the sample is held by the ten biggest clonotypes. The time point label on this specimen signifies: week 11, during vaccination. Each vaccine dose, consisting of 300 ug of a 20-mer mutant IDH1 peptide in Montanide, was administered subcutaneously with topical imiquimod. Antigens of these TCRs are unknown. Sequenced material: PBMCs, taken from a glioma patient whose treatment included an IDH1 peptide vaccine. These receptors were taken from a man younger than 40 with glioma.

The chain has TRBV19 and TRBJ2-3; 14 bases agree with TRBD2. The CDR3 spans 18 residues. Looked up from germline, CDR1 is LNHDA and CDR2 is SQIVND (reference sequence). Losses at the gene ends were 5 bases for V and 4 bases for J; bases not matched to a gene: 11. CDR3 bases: TGTGCCAGTAGTGCCGGGACTAGCGGGAGATTCAGGGCAGATACGCAGTATTTT. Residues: CASSAGTSGRFRADTQYF.

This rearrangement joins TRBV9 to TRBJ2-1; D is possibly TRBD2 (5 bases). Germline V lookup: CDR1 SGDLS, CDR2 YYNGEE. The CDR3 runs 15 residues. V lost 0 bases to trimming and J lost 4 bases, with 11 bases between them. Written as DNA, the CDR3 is TGTGCCAGCAGCGTAGGAGCTAGCACGTACAATGAGCAGTTCTTC. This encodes CASSVGASTYNEQFF.

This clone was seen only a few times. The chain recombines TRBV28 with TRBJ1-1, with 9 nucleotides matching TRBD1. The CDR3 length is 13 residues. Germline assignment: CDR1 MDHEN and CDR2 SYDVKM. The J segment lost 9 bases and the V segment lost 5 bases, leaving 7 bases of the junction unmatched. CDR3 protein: CASSPGDREQAFF. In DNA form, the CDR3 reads TGTGCCAGCAGTCCCGGGGACAGGGAACAAGCTTTCTTT.

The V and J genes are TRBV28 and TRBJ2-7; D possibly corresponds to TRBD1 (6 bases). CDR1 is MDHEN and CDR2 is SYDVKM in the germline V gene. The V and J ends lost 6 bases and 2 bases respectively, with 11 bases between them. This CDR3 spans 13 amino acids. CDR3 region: CASSLTGPYEQYF. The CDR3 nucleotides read TGTGCCAGCAGCCTGACAGGTCCCTACGAGCAGTACTTC.

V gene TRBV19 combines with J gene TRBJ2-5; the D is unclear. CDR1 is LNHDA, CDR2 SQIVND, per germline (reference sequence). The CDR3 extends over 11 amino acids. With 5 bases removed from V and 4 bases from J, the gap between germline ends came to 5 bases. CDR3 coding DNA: TGTGCCAGTAGTGTGAGAGAGACCCAGTACTTC. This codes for CASSVRETQYF.

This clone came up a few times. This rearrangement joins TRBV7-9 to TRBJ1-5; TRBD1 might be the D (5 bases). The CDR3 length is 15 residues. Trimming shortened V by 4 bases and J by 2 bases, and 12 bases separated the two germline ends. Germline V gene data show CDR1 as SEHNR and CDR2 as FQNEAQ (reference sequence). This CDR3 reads CASSSTQGGNQPQHF. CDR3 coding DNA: TGTGCCAGCAGCTCCACTCAGGGAGGCAATCAGCCCCAGCATTTT.

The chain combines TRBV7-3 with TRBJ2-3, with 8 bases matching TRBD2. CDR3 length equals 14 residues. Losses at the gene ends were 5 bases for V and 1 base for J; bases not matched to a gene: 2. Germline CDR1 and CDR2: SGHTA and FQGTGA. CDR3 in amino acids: CASSLRGGTDTQYF. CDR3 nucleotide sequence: TGTGCCAGCAGCCTGCGGGGGGGCACAGATACGCAGTATTTT.

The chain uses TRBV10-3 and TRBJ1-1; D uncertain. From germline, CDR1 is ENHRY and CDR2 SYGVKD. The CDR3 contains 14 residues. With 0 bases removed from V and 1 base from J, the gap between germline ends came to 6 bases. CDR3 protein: CAISESKGNTEAFF. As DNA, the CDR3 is TGTGCCATCAGTGAGTCGAAGGGGAACACTGAAGCTTTCTTT.

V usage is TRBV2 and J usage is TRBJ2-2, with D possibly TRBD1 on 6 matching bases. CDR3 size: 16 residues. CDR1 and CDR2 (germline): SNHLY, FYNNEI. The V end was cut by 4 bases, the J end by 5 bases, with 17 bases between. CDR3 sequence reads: CASSALDSQLTGELFF. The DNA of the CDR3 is TGTGCCAGCAGTGCTTTGGACAGCCAACTTACCGGGGAGCTGTTTTTT. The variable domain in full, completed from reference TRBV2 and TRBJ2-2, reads EPEVTQTPSHQVTQMGQEVILRCVPISNHLYFYWYRQILGQKVEFLVSFYNNEISEKSEIFDDQFSVERPDGSNFTLKIRSTKLEDSAMYFCASSALDSQLTGELFFGEGSRLTVL.

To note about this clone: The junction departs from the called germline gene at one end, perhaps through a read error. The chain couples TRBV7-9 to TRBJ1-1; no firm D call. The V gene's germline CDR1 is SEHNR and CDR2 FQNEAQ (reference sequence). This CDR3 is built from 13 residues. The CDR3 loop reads CAGSLDGHTEAFF. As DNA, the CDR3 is TGTGCCGGCAGCCTGGACGGTCACACTGAAGCTTTCTTT.

The CDR3 region is CAAMRVAGSKQYF. As DNA, the CDR3 is TGTGCCGCCATGCGGGTAGCGGGATCTAAGCAGTACTTC. V and J are TRBV10-3 and TRBJ2-7; 8 bases agree with TRBD2. This CDR3 spans 13 amino acids. V shed 11 bases and J 8 bases; nucleotides not matched to a gene: 14. Germline assignment: CDR1 ENHRY and CDR2 SYGVKD.

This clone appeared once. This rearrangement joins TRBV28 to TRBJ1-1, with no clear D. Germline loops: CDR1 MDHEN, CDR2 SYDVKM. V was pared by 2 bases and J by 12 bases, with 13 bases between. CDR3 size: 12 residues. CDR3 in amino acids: CASSLRPGWTFF. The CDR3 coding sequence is TGTGCCAGCAGTTTACGCCCAGGTTGGACTTTCTTT. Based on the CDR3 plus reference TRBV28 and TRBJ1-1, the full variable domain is DVKVTQSSRYLVKRTGEKVFLECVQDMDHENMFWYRQDPGLGLRLIYFSYDVKMKEKGDIPEGYSVSREKKERFSLILESASTNQTSMYLCASSLRPGWTFFGQGTRLTVV.

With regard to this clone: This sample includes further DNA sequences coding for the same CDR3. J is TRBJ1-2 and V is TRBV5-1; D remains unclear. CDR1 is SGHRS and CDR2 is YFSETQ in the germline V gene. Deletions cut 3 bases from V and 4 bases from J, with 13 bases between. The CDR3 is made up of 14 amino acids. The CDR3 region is CASSWEGMGYGYTF. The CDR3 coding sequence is TGCGCCAGCAGCTGGGAGGGTATGGGCTATGGCTACACCTTC. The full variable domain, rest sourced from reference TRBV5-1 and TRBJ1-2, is KAGVTQTPRYLIKTRGQQVTLSCSPISGHRSVSWYQQTPGQGLQFLFEYFSETQRNKGNFPGRFSGRQFSNSRSEMNVSTLELGDSALYLCASSWEGMGYGYTFGSGTRLTVV.

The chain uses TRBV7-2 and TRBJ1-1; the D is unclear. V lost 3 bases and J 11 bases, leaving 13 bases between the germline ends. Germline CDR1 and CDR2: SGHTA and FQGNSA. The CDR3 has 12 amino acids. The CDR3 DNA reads TGTGCCAGCAGCTTGACCGCTTGGCAGGCTTTCTTT. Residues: CASSLTAWQAFF.

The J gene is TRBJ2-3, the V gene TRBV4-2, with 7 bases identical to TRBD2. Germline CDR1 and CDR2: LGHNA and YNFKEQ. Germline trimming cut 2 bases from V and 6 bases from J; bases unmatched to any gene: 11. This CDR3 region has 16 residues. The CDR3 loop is CASSQFLGGSVDTQYF. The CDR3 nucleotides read TGTGCCAGCAGCCAATTTTTAGGCGGGAGTGTGGATACGCAGTATTTT.

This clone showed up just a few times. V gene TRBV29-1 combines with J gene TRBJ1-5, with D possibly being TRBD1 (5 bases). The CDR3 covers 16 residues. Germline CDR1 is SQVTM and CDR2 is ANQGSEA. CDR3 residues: CRPFSTPGGSNQPQHF. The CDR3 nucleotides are TGCAGACCCTTTAGTACTCCTGGGGGTAGCAATCAGCCCCAGCATTTT.